This T cell receptor (beta chain) was sequenced for a study of blood T cell repertoires in COVID-19. About the study: Sites across the United States, Italy and Spain contributed samples from acute and convalescent COVID-19. T cells, B-cell-depleted T cells, or PBMCs supplied cDNA or gDNA.

Libraries were prepared by immunoSEQ multiplex PCR; TCRdb keeps only in-frame clonotypes and omits some of them. This table has 110,000 to 150,000 clones, approximately 85% appearing once. The CDR3 is 16 amino acids. Germline lookup yields CDR1 KGHDR and CDR2 SFDVKD. V gave up 6 bases and J gave up 0 bases, with 13 bases separating them. The specimen was peripheral blood. The receptor was derived from a man over 45 with acute or convalescent COVID-19. V and J are TRBV24-1 and TRBJ2-2; D is undetermined. CDR3 sequence (DNA): TGTGCCACCAGTTTGTCAGGAACTGCGAACACCGGGGAGCTGTTTTTT. Translation gives CATSLSGTANTGELFF.